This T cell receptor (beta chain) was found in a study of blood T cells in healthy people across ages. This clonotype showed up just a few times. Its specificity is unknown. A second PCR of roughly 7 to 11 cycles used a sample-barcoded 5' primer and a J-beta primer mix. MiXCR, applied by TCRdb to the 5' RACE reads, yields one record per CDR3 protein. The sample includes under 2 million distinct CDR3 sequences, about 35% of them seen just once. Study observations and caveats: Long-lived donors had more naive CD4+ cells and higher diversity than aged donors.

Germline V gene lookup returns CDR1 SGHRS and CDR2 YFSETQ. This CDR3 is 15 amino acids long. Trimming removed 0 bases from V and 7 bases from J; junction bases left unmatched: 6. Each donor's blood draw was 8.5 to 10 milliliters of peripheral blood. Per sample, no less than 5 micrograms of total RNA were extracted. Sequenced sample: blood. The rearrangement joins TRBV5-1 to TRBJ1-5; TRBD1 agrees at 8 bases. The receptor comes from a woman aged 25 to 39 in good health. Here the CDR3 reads CASSLVSGGEQPQHF. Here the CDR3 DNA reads TGCGCCAGCAGCTTGGTTTCAGGGGGCGAACAGCCCCAGCATTTT. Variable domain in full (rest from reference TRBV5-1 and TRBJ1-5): KAGVTQTPRYLIKTRGQQVTLSCSPISGHRSVSWYQQTPGQGLQFLFEYFSETQRNKGNFPGRFSGRQFSNSRSEMNVSTLELGDSALYLCASSLVSGGEQPQHFGDGTRLSIL.